A selection of T cell receptor beta chains follows, all from one sample in a study of blood T cells in healthy people across ages. TCRdb re-called the 5' RACE reads through MiXCR, storing one row per CDR3 protein. The sample records hundreds of thousands of distinct CDR3 sequences, roughly 20% being singletons. Specimen: blood. These receptor sequences come from a man aged 65 to 79 in good health. The CDR3 runs from the conserved cysteine through the conserved F or W. A D gene is named only where the DNA matches it firmly. A row's size may be missing; if present it is once, few, many or a size class.

j_gene: TRBJ2-2; v_gene: TRBV29-1; d_gene: .; abundance: few; CDR3aa: CSATGTRNTGELFF; CDR3nt: TGCAGCGCCACCGGGACACGGAACACCGGGGAGCTGTTTTTT
j_gene: TRBJ2-7; v_gene: TRBV11-2; d_gene: .; abundance: .; CDR3aa: CASSLEVVYEQYF; CDR3nt: TGTGCCAGCAGCTTAGAGGTGGTCTACGAGCAGTACTTC
j_gene: TRBJ2-1; v_gene: TRBV11-3; d_gene: TRBD2; abundance: .; CDR3aa: CAGSSSGLAGGFNEQFF; CDR3nt: TGTGCCGGCAGCTCCTCTGGACTAGCGGGGGGATTCAATGAGCAGTTCTTC
j_gene: TRBJ2-5; v_gene: TRBV7-8; d_gene: .; abundance: many; CDR3aa: CASSPFSFETQYF; CDR3nt: TGTGCCAGCAGCCCATTTTCGTTTGAGACCCAGTACTTC
j_gene: TRBJ2-2; v_gene: TRBV7-2; d_gene: .; abundance: few; CDR3aa: CASSWGRRSNTGELFF; CDR3nt: TGTGCCAGCAGCTGGGGGCGGAGGTCGAACACCGGGGAGCTGTTTTTT
j_gene: TRBJ2-3; v_gene: TRBV20-1; d_gene: TRBD2; abundance: many; CDR3aa: CSARDASGRFTDTQYF; CDR3nt: TGCAGTGCTAGAGATGCCAGCGGGAGGTTCACAGATACGCAGTATTTT
j_gene: TRBJ1-1; v_gene: TRBV5-1; d_gene: .; abundance: .; CDR3aa: CASSLRVDGTEAFF; CDR3nt: TGCGCCAGCAGCTTAAGGGTCGATGGCACTGAAGCTTTCTTT
j_gene: TRBJ2-4; v_gene: TRBV12-3/TRBV12-4; d_gene: TRBD2; abundance: many; CDR3aa: CASSWTSGRVAKNIQYF; CDR3nt: TGTGCCAGCAGTTGGACTAGCGGGAGGGTAGCCAAAAACATTCAGTACTTC
j_gene: TRBJ2-3; v_gene: TRBV6-2/TRBV6-3; d_gene: .; abundance: .; CDR3aa: CASTYDSADTQYF; CDR3nt: TGTGCCAGCACCTACGACTCCGCAGATACGCAGTATTTT
j_gene: TRBJ1-2; v_gene: TRBV24-1; d_gene: TRBD1; abundance: few; CDR3aa: CATSDPGQGDYGYTF; CDR3nt: TGTGCCACCAGTGATCCGGGACAGGGGGACTATGGCTACACCTTC
j_gene: TRBJ2-1; v_gene: TRBV12-3/TRBV12-4; d_gene: .; abundance: .; CDR3aa: CASSFRGAGEQFF; CDR3nt: TGTGCCAGCAGTTTCCGGGGGGCGGGAGAGCAGTTCTTC
j_gene: TRBJ2-1; v_gene: TRBV12-3/TRBV12-4; d_gene: .; abundance: few; CDR3aa: CASSPTREEQFF; CDR3nt: TGTGCCAGCAGTCCAACTAGGGAAGAGCAGTTCTTC
j_gene: TRBJ1-2; v_gene: TRBV12-3/TRBV12-4; d_gene: TRBD1; abundance: .; CDR3aa: CASSPSRDRGHSNYGYTF; CDR3nt: TGTGCCAGCAGCCCAAGCCGGGACAGGGGGCATTCGAACTATGGCTACACCTTC
j_gene: TRBJ1-1; v_gene: TRBV3-1; d_gene: .; abundance: .; CDR3aa: CASFGLGSREAFF; CDR3nt: TGTGCCAGCTTCGGGCTGGGTAGTCGTGAAGCTTTCTTT
j_gene: TRBJ2-1; v_gene: TRBV29-1; d_gene: TRBD1; abundance: .; CDR3aa: CGGAGGNNEQFF; CDR3nt: TGCGGCGGGGCAGGGGGCAACAATGAGCAGTTCTTC
j_gene: TRBJ2-1; v_gene: TRBV18; d_gene: TRBD2; abundance: .; CDR3aa: CASSPTPLAGLYNEQFF; CDR3nt: TGTGCCAGCTCACCGACCCCACTAGCGGGATTATACAATGAGCAGTTCTTC
j_gene: TRBJ2-3; v_gene: TRBV27; d_gene: TRBD2; abundance: .; CDR3aa: CASSLRVSAGDSDTQYF; CDR3nt: TGTGCCAGCAGTTTAAGGGTTTCAGCGGGGGATTCAGATACGCAGTATTTT
j_gene: TRBJ1-6; v_gene: TRBV6-6; d_gene: .; abundance: .; CDR3aa: CASTLTQGNSPLHF; CDR3nt: TGTGCCAGCACCCTAACACAGGGCAATTCACCCCTCCACTTT
j_gene: TRBJ1-2; v_gene: TRBV14; d_gene: .; abundance: .; CDR3aa: CASSYRVFGYTF; CDR3nt: TGTGCCAGCAGCTACAGGGTTTTTGGCTACACCTTC
j_gene: TRBJ1-5; v_gene: TRBV12-3/TRBV12-4; d_gene: TRBD1; abundance: few; CDR3aa: CASSFRGALGQPQHF; CDR3nt: TGTGCCAGCAGTTTCAGGGGGGCCCTCGGACAGCCCCAGCATTTT
j_gene: TRBJ1-6; v_gene: TRBV19; d_gene: .; abundance: few; CDR3aa: CASSISQGRNSPLHF; CDR3nt: TGTGCCAGTAGTATATCCCAGGGGAGGAATTCACCCCTCCACTTT
j_gene: TRBJ2-3; v_gene: TRBV12-3/TRBV12-4; d_gene: TRBD2; abundance: .; CDR3aa: CASRPGRAGADVQYF; CDR3nt: TGTGCCAGCAGACCGGGAAGAGCGGGAGCAGATGTGCAGTATTTT
j_gene: TRBJ2-3; v_gene: TRBV5-1; d_gene: TRBD2; abundance: many; CDR3aa: CASSLGLATDTQYF; CDR3nt: TGTGCCAGCAGTTTGGGACTAGCAACAGATACGCAGTATTTT
j_gene: TRBJ1-2; v_gene: TRBV7-9; d_gene: .; abundance: .; CDR3aa: CASRPGRRGYGYTF; CDR3nt: TGTGCCAGCAGACCAGGCAGACGGGGCTATGGCTACACCTTC
j_gene: TRBJ2-2; v_gene: TRBV24-1; d_gene: .; abundance: few; CDR3aa: CATRAGAGSTGELFF; CDR3nt: TGTGCCACGAGGGCTGGGGCAGGGAGCACCGGGGAGCTGTTTTTT
j_gene: TRBJ2-5; v_gene: TRBV9; d_gene: TRBD2; abundance: .; CDR3aa: CASSVDSGGRTQYF; CDR3nt: TGTGCCAGCAGCGTAGATAGCGGGGGGAGGACCCAGTACTTC
j_gene: TRBJ2-3; v_gene: TRBV7-3; d_gene: .; abundance: .; CDR3aa: CASSFTGYSSTDTQYF; CDR3nt: TGTGCCAGCAGCTTCACGGGCTATTCTAGCACAGATACGCAGTATTTT
j_gene: TRBJ2-7; v_gene: TRBV20-1; d_gene: .; abundance: .; CDR3aa: CSARDKGTWEEQYF; CDR3nt: TGCAGTGCTAGAGACAAAGGCACGTGGGAAGAGCAGTACTTC
j_gene: TRBJ1-1; v_gene: TRBV5-1; d_gene: .; abundance: .; CDR3aa: CASSSSTFLPMNTEAFF; CDR3nt: TGCGCCAGCAGCTCCAGCACCTTTCTGCCCATGAACACTGAAGCTTTCTTT
j_gene: TRBJ2-7; v_gene: TRBV3-1; d_gene: TRBD2; abundance: few; CDR3aa: CASSRTTSPPYEQYF; CDR3nt: TGTGCCAGCAGCAGAACGACTAGCCCGCCCTACGAGCAGTACTTC
j_gene: TRBJ1-1; v_gene: TRBV2; d_gene: .; abundance: .; CDR3aa: CASSDREGTEAFF; CDR3nt: TGTGCCAGCAGTGACAGGGAGGGCACTGAAGCTTTCTTT
j_gene: TRBJ2-1; v_gene: TRBV5-1; d_gene: TRBD2; abundance: .; CDR3aa: CASSLTSGSLYNEQFF; CDR3nt: TGCGCCAGCAGCTTGACTAGCGGGAGCCTTTACAATGAGCAGTTCTTC
j_gene: TRBJ2-3; v_gene: TRBV29-1; d_gene: TRBD1; abundance: few; CDR3aa: CSVRRDRGADTQYF; CDR3nt: TGCAGCGTAAGACGGGACAGGGGTGCAGATACGCAGTATTTT
j_gene: TRBJ2-2; v_gene: TRBV6-1; d_gene: .; abundance: .; CDR3aa: CASEQGTFTGERFF; CDR3nt: TGTGCCAGCGAGCAAGGGACGTTCACCGGGGAGCGGTTTTTT
j_gene: TRBJ1-5; v_gene: TRBV2; d_gene: .; abundance: .; CDR3aa: CASRPDRLSNQPQHF; CDR3nt: TGTGCCAGCAGACCCGACAGGTTAAGCAATCAGCCCCAGCATTTT
j_gene: TRBJ2-3; v_gene: TRBV18; d_gene: TRBD1; abundance: .; CDR3aa: CASSRGQGLTDTQYF; CDR3nt: TGTGCCAGCTCACGGGGACAGGGGTTGACAGATACGCAGTATTTT
j_gene: TRBJ2-5; v_gene: TRBV5-5; d_gene: TRBD1; abundance: many; CDR3aa: CASSFRQGESQETQYF; CDR3nt: TGTGCCAGCAGCTTTCGACAGGGTGAGAGCCAAGAGACCCAGTACTTC
j_gene: TRBJ2-2; v_gene: TRBV5-1; d_gene: .; abundance: few; CDR3aa: CASSGGLPSNTGELFF; CDR3nt: TGCGCCAGCAGCGGGGGCTTACCCTCGAACACCGGGGAGCTGTTTTTT
j_gene: TRBJ2-5; v_gene: TRBV14; d_gene: TRBD1; abundance: .; CDR3aa: CASSQHRGKETRYF; CDR3nt: TGTGCCAGCAGCCAGCACAGGGGGAAAGAGACCCGGTACTTC
j_gene: TRBJ2-4; v_gene: TRBV12-3/TRBV12-4; d_gene: TRBD1; abundance: few; CDR3aa: CANSPGQGSLAKNIQYF; CDR3nt: TGTGCCAACAGTCCGGGACAGGGCTCCCTAGCCAAAAACATTCAGTACTTC
j_gene: TRBJ2-3; v_gene: TRBV4-3; d_gene: .; abundance: few; CDR3aa: CASARGPGTDTQYF; CDR3nt: TGCGCCAGCGCGCGGGGGCCAGGTACAGATACGCAGTATTTT
j_gene: TRBJ2-5; v_gene: TRBV11-2; d_gene: TRBD1; abundance: few; CDR3aa: CASSLEGQGAEETQYF; CDR3nt: TGTGCCAGCAGCTTAGAGGGACAGGGGGCTGAAGAGACCCAGTACTTC
j_gene: TRBJ2-7; v_gene: TRBV7-2; d_gene: .; abundance: many; CDR3aa: CASSLDGGWGEQYF; CDR3nt: TGTGCCAGCAGCTTAGACGGGGGCTGGGGCGAGCAGTACTTC
j_gene: TRBJ1-2; v_gene: TRBV6-5; d_gene: TRBD1; abundance: .; CDR3aa: CASSYSSRGTGTDYGYTF; CDR3nt: TGTGCCAGCAGTTACTCGAGTAGGGGGACAGGGACCGACTATGGCTACACCTTC
j_gene: TRBJ2-5; v_gene: TRBV20-1; d_gene: TRBD1; abundance: many; CDR3aa: CSAIKRRQGTGGSKETQYF; CDR3nt: TGCAGTGCTATAAAGCGCAGACAGGGGACAGGGGGTAGTAAGGAGACCCAGTACTTC
j_gene: TRBJ2-1; v_gene: TRBV7-3; d_gene: .; abundance: few; CDR3aa: CASSLRKGTYDEQFF; CDR3nt: TGTGCCAGCAGCTTACGGAAGGGGACTTACGATGAGCAGTTCTTC